This T cell receptor beta chain originates from a study of regulatory T cells in long-lasting Graves disease. Researchers made TCR beta libraries by using iRepertoire HTBI primers and running Arm-PCR on CDR3 regions. MiXCR, run by TCRdb on the multiplex PCR reads, gives a single entry per CDR3 protein. This table holds approximately 440,000 distinct CDR3 sequences, 15% to 20% found once. Time point described: newly diagnosed GD, antithyroid drugs for less than 3 months. RNA isolated from PBMCs was used to make the TCR library. The collection involved drawing 8.5 to 9 milliliters of peripheral blood into EDTA tubes. This clonotype was observed a handful of times. Another study also made use of these data, one on T cells in Graves' hyperthyroidism and ophthalmopathy. In that study: RT-PCR in the first round (using the HTBI primer set) targeted the TCR CDR3. Blood shared most expanded thyroid clonotypes above 0.001.

This sequence was found in a man in his forties with Graves disease. This specimen consisted of peripheral blood mononuclear cells (PBMCs), obtained at new diagnosis, from a patient treated with antithyroid drugs.

For the CDR3, the DNA is TGCGCCAGCAGCGGGGCTAGCGGGGGGCTAACCTACAATGAGCAGTTCTTC. Its protein product is CASSGASGGLTYNEQFF. J is TRBJ2-1 and V is TRBV5-1, with TRBD2 matching over 11 bases. After removal of 4 bases from V and 2 bases from J, the junction contained 8 bases not matched to a gene. This CDR3 spans 17 amino acids. Germline V CDR1 and CDR2: SGHRS, YFSETQ.